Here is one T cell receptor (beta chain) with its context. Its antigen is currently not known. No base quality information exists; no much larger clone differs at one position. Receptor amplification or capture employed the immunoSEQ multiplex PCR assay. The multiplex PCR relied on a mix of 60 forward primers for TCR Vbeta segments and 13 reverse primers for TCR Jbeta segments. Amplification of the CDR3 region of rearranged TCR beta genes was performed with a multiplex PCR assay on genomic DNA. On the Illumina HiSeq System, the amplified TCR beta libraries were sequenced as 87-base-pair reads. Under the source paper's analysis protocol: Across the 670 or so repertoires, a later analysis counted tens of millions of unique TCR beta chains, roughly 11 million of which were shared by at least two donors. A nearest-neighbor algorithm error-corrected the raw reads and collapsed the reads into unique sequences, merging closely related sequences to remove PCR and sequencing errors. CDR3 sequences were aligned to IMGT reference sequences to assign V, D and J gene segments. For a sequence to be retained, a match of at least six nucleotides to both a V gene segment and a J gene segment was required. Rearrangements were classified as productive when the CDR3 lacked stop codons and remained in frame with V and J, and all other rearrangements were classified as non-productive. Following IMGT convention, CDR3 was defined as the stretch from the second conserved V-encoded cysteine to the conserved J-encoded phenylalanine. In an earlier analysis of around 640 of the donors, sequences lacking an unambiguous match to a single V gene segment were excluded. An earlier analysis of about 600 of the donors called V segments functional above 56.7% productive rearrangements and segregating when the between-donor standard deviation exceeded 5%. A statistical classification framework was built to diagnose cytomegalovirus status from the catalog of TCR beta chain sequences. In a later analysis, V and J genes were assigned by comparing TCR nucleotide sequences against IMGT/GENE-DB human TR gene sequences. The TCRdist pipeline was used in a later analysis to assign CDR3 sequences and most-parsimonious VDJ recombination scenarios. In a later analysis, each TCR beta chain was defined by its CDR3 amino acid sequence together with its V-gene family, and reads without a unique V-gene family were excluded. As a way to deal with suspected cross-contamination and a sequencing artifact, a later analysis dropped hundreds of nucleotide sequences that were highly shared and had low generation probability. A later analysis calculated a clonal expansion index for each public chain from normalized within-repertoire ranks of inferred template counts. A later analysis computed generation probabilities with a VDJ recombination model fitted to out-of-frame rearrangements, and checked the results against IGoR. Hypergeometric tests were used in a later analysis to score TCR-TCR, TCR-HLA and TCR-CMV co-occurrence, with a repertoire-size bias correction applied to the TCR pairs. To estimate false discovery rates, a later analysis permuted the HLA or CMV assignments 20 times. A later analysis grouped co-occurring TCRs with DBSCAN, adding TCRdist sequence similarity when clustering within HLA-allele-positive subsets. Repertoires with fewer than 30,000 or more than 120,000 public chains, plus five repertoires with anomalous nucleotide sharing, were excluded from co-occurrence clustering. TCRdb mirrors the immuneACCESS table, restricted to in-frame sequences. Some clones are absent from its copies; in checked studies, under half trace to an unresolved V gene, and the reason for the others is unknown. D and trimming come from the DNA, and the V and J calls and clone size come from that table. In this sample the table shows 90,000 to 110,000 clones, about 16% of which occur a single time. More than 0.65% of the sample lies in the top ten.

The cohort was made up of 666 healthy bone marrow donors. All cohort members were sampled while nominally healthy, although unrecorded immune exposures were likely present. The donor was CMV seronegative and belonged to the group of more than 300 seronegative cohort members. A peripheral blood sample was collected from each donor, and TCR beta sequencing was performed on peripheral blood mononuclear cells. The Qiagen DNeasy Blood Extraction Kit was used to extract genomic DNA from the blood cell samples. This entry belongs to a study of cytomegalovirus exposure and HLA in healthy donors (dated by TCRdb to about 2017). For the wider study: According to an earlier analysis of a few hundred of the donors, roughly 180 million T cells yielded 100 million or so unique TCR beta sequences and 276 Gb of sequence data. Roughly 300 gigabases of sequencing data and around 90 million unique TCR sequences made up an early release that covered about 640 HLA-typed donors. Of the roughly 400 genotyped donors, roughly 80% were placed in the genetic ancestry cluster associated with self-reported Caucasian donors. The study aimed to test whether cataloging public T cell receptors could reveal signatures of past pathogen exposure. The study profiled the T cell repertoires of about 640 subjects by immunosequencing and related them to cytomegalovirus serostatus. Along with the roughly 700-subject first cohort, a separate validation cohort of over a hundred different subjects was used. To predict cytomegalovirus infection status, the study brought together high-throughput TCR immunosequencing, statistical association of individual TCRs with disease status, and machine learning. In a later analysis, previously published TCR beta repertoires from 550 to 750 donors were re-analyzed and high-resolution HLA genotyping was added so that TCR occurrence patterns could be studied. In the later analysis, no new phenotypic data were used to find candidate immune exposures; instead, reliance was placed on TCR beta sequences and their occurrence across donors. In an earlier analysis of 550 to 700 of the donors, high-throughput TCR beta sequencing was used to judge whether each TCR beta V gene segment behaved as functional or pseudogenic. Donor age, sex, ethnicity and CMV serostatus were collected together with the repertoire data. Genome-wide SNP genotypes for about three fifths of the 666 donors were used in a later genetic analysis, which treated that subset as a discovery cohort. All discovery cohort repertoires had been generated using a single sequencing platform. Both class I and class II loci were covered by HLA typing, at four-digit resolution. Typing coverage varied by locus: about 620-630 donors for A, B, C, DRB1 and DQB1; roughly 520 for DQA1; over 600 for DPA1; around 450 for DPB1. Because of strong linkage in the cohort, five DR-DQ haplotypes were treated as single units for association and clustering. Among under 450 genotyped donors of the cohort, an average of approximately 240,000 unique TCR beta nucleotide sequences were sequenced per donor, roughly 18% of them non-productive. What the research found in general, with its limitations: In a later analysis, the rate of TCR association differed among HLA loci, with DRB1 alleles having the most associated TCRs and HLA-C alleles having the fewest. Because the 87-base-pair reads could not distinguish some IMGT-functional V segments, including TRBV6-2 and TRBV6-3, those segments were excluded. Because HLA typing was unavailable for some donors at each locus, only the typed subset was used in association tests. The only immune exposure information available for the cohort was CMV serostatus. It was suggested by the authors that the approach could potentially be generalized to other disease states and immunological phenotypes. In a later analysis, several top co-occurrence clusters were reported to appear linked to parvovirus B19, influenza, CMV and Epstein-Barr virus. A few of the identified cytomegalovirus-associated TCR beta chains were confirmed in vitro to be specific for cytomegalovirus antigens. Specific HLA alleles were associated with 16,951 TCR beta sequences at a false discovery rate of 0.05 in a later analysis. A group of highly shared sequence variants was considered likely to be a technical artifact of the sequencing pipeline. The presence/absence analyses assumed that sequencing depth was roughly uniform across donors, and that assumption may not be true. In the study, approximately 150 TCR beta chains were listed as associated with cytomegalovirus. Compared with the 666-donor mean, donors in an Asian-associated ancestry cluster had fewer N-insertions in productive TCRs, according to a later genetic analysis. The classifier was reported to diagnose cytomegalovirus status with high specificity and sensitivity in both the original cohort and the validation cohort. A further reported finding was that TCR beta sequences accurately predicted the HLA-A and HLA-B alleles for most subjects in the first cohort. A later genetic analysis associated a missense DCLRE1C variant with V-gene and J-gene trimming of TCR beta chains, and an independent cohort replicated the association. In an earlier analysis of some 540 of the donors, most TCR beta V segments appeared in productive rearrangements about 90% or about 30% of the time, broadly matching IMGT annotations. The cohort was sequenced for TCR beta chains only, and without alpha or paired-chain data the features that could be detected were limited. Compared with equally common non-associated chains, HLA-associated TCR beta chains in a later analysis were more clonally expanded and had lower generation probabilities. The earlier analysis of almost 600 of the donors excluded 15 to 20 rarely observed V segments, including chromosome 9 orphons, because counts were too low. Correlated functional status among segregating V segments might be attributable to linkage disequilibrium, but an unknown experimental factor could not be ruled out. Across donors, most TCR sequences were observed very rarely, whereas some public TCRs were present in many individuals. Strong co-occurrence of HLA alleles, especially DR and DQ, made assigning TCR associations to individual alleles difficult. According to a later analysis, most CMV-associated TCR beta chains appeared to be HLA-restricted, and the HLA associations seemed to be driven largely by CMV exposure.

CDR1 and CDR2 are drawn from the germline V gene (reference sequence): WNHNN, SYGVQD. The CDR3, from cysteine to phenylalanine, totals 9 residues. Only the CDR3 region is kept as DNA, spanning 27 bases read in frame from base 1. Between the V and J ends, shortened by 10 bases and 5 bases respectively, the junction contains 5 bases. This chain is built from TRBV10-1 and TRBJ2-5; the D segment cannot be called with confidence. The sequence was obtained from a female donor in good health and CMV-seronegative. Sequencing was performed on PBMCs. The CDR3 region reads CATGETQYF. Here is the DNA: TGCGCCACCGGGGAGACCCAGTACTTC.